Presented here are 23 T cell receptor beta chains from one specimen sequenced in a study of T cell repertoires in cytomegalovirus infection. Via MiXCR, TCRdb re-called the reads, giving one row per CDR3 protein. The sample comprises 700,000 to 850,000 distinct CDR3 sequences, approximately 30% of which are singletons, and around an eighth rests with the top ten. For these TCRs, the target antigens are not known. The sample here was cultured CD8+ T cells from PBMCs, taken from culture after CMV antigen stimulation. These receptors were collected from a human donor in good health (CMV status not recorded). Some clones in this sample may be carry-over from other donors' samples.

This sequence joins TRBV4-1 and TRBJ2-1, with D uncertain. The CDR3 consists of 17 residues. Between the trimmed V and J ends, which lost 0 bases and 2 bases, there was a span of 14 bases. Germline V gene sequence: CDR1 MGHRA, CDR2 YSYEKL. The DNA of the CDR3 is TGCGCCAGCAGCCAAGATATGCCGGGTGCCACCTACAATGAGCAGTTCTTC. This codes for CASSQDMPGATYNEQFF.

The sample holds a few counts of this clonotype. The V gene is TRBV6-6, the J gene TRBJ2-7; D ambiguous. CDR3 size: 12 residues. Germline CDR1 MNHNY, CDR2 SVGAGI (reference sequence). V shed 6 bases and J shed 5 bases, with 11 bases lying between them. As DNA, the CDR3 is TGTGCCAGCAGGCTCGGGCAGAACGAGCAGTACGTC. Amino acids: CASRLGQNEQYV.

The table lists this clonotype with a few counts. This chain joins TRBV12-3 or TRBV12-4 and TRBJ2-7, with TRBD1 matching over 7 bases. The CDR3 spans 16 residues. With 5 bases clipped from V and 2 bases from J, the junction kept 12 bases outside the gene matches. The CDR3 DNA follows: TGTGCCAGCAGTGTCGAGGACAGGTCAATAACCTACGAGCAGTACTTC. This translates into CASSVEDRSITYEQYF.

This clonotype was counted only a few times. V and J are TRBV7-6 and TRBJ2-7; the match to TRBD1 covers 10 bases. The CDR3 covers 15 residues. Germline loops: CDR1 SGHVS, CDR2 FNYEAQ. The V segment lost 3 bases and the J segment 4 bases; nucleotides outside the gene matches: 6. CDR3 coding DNA: TGTGCCAGCAGCTTGCTAAAGGGACAGGGGTACGAGCAGTACGTC. Protein product: CASSLLKGQGYEQYV.

This rearrangement joins TRBV10-3 to TRBJ1-3; D is undetermined. V was pared by 8 bases and J by 4 bases, with 24 bases between. Germline assignment: CDR1 ENHRY and CDR2 SYGVKD. The CDR3 length is 17 residues. CDR3 loop: CAILEGQVARGGNTIYF. CDR3 sequence (DNA): TGTGCCATCCTTGAAGGGCAGGTCGCCCGCGGCGGAAACACCATATATTTT.

CDR3 region: CASRASGGLETQYF. The DNA for the CDR3 is TGTGCAAGTAGGGCTAGCGGGGGCCTAGAGACCCAGTACTTC. The rearrangement uses TRBV2 and TRBJ2-5; 10 bases line up with TRBD2. This CDR3 region has 14 residues. Germline loops: CDR1 SNHLY, CDR2 FYNNEI.

The rearrangement uses TRBV12-3 or TRBV12-4 and TRBJ1-6; maybe TRBD1 (5 bases). This CDR3 is built from 12 residues. Trimming removed 3 bases at V and 14 bases at J, with 11 bases between. CDR3 bases: TGTGCCAGCAGTTTCGACAGCGTCTCCCTCCACTTT. Its translation is CASSFDSVSLHF.

This clonotype was observed at least ten times. The junction and the germline gene differ at one end; a read error may be behind it. The V gene is TRBV12-3 or TRBV12-4, the J gene TRBJ2-1; 9 bases agree with TRBD1. The CDR3 is 15 amino acids. The CDR3 is CASSLGTGSRNEQFF. CDR3 nucleotides: TGTGCCAGCAGCTTAGGGACAGGGAGTCGGAATGAGCAGTTCTTC.

The chain couples TRBV20-1 to TRBJ1-5; 9 bases are shared with TRBD1. The junction had 6 bases not matched to a gene; V was cut back by 0 bases and J by 6 bases. The CDR3 sequence is 15 residues long. Germline CDR1 DFQATT, CDR2 SNEGSKA (reference sequence). Here the CDR3 DNA reads TGCAGTGCTAGAGAGGGACAGGGAGGGGGTCAGCCCCAGCATTTT. Translating gives CSAREGQGGGQPQHF.

This clonotype was found once. The chain has TRBV6-5 and TRBJ2-1; possible D gene TRBD1, 6 bases. Trimming left V 5 bases short and J 2 bases short, with 13 bases between. CDR3 length: 15 residues. Germline V lookup: CDR1 MNHEY, CDR2 SVGAGI. CDR3 sequence reads: CASSPGVGTYNEQFF. The CDR3 DNA is TGTGCCAGCAGTCCAGGGGTAGGTACCTACAATGAGCAGTTCTTC.

The rearrangement joins TRBV6-1 to TRBJ2-5; D is possibly TRBD2 (5 bases). The CDR3 covers 15 residues. With 1 base removed from V and 4 bases from J, the gap between germline ends came to 13 bases. Germline lookup yields CDR1 MNHNS and CDR2 SASEGT. The CDR3 is CASSEVPFEGETQYF. The CDR3 nucleotides read TGTGCCAGCAGTGAAGTCCCCTTTGAGGGAGAGACCCAGTACTTC.

In its sample, this clonotype was seen a few times. The CDR3 DNA follows: TGTGCCAGCAGCATAGGGGGATACTATGGCTACACCTTC. Its protein product is CASSIGGYYGYTF. This chain uses TRBV12-3 or TRBV12-4 with TRBJ1-2, with TRBD1 as a possible D gene (6 bases). The CDR3 contains 13 residues. V was cut by 6 bases and J by 3 bases, with 11 bases left in between.

The rearrangement uses TRBV6-5 and TRBJ2-1; 9 nucleotides agree with TRBD2. Germline trimming cut 10 bases from V and 7 bases from J; bases unmatched to any gene: 8. The germline V gene encodes CDR1 MNHEY and CDR2 SVGAGI. CDR3 length: 13 amino acids. The CDR3 DNA reads as TGTGCCACCTCGGGACTAGCTGGGAATGAGCAGTTCTTC. Protein: CATSGLAGNEQFF.

This clonotype was seen at least ten times. The chain is built from TRBV11-3 and TRBJ2-2; perhaps D is TRBD1 or TRBD2 (8 bases each). CDR1 and CDR2 (germline): SGHNT, YENEEA. CDR3 length: 17 residues. Trimming left V 4 bases short and J 6 bases short, with 21 bases between. CDR3 coding DNA: TGTGCCAGCAGCTCCGGGGGGGGACAGGATTTTCCCGGGGAGCTGTTTTTT. It codes for CASSSGGGQDFPGELFF.

Ten or more counts support this clonotype. The chain uses TRBV7-2 and TRBJ1-4; D gene ambiguous. The CDR3 extends over 13 amino acids. Germline V gene data show CDR1 as SGHTA and CDR2 as FQGNSA. Trimming stripped 1 base from V and 6 bases from J, with 6 bases between. The CDR3 is CASSLDLYEKLFF. The CDR3 DNA sequence: TGTGCCAGCAGCTTAGATCTTTATGAAAAACTGTTTTTT.

J is TRBJ1-2 and V is TRBV29-1; 7 bases match TRBD1. The CDR3 length is 14 residues. The V gene end was trimmed by 5 bases and the J gene end by 1 base; junction bases not matched to a gene: 7. Germline CDR1 is SQVTM and CDR2 is ANQGSEA. In DNA, the CDR3 is TGCAGCGTTTTAGGGGGGGACAGTAACTATGGCTACACCTTC. Residues: CSVLGGDSNYGYTF.

This clonotype appeared once. The chain carries TRBV28 and TRBJ2-3, with D possibly TRBD1 on 6 matching bases. Trimming took off 0 bases at V and 6 bases at J, with 25 bases between the two ends. Germline V gene lookup returns CDR1 MDHEN and CDR2 SYDVKM. The CDR3 runs to 19 residues. In nucleotides, the CDR3 is TGTGCCAGCAGTTTATGGGACAGCCAGGAGGACCAACAAGGGGATACGCAGTATTTT. Its protein is CASSLWDSQEDQQGDTQYF.

Only a few counts were recorded for this clonotype. V gene TRBV24-1 combines with J gene TRBJ2-2; D gene ambiguous. The CDR3 totals 14 residues. The germline CDR1 and CDR2 sequences are KGHDR and SFDVKD. Trimming shortened V by 8 bases and J by 5 bases, and 14 bases separated the two germline ends. The CDR3 sequence: CATISGSQTGELFF. For the CDR3, the DNA is TGTGCCACCATTTCTGGCAGCCAGACCGGGGAGCTGTTTTTT.

The V call is TRBV29-1, the J call TRBJ1-3; D remains ambiguous. V was shortened by 6 bases and J by 1 base, with 7 bases between the two germline ends. This CDR3 contains 12 residues. The V gene's germline CDR1 is SQVTM and CDR2 ANQGSEA. CDR3 nucleotides: TGCAGCGTGGCCACGTCTGGAAACACCATATATTTT. It is translated as CSVATSGNTIYF.

About this clonotype itself: Since no conserved phenylalanine or tryptophan closes the CDR3, a read error is the likely cause. The chain uses TRBV27 and TRBJ1-5, with no clear D. Between the trimmed V and J ends, which lost 4 bases and 0 bases, there was a span of 13 bases. This CDR3 contains 16 residues. Germline V gives CDR1 MNHEY, CDR2 SMNVEV (reference sequence). The CDR3 DNA sequence: TGTGCCAGCAGTTCCACCCTTACAAATAGCAATCAGCCCCAGCATCTT. It translates to CASSSTLTNSNQPQHL.

V usage is TRBV15 and J usage is TRBJ2-5, with D perhaps matching TRBD1 or TRBD2 (5 bases each). This CDR3 is built from 12 residues. Trimming removed 5 bases at V and 3 bases at J, with 7 bases between. In germline, CDR1 is LNHNV, CDR2 YYDKDF (reference sequence). CDR3 DNA: TGTGCCACCAGCGGGACGGAAGAGACCCAGTACTTC. It translates to CATSGTEETQYF.

The chain joins TRBV4-1 to TRBJ1-2; D is perhaps TRBD1 (5 bases). This CDR3 has 15 residues. V dropped 1 base and J dropped 4 bases, with 13 bases sitting between them. CDR1 is MGHRA, CDR2 YSYEKL, per germline. Here the CDR3 reads CASSQAEQGGYGYTF. In nucleotides, the CDR3 is TGCGCCAGCAGCCAAGCCGAGCAGGGAGGCTATGGCTACACCTTC.

This clonotype was seen more than once but under ten times. V gene TRBV5-1 combines with J gene TRBJ1-1; TRBD1 is a possible D gene (6 bases). The germline V gene has CDR1 SGHRS and CDR2 YFSETQ. V was clipped by 0 bases and J by 7 bases, with 7 bases between them. This CDR3 region has 12 residues. CDR3 DNA: TGCGCCAGCAGCTTGGCCAGGGGTGAAGCTTTCTTT. Encoded protein: CASSLARGEAFF.